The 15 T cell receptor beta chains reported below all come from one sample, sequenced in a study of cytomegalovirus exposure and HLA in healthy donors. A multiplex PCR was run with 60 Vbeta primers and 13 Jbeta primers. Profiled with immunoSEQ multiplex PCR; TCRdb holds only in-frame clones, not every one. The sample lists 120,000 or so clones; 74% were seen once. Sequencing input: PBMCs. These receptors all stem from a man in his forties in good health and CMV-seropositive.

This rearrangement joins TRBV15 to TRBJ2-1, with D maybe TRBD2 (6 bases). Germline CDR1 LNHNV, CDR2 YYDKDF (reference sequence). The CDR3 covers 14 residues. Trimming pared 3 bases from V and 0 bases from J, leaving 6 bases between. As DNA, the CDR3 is TGTGCCACCAGCAGGGACTACTCCTACAATGAGCAGTTCTTC. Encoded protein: CATSRDYSYNEQFF.

Here the CDR3 reads CASSLRLAGGRDNEQFF. CDR3 in DNA: TGTGCCAGCAGTTTACGGCTAGCGGGAGGGAGAGACAATGAGCAGTTCTTC. This chain joins TRBV27 and TRBJ2-1; TRBD2 matches 12 bases. The CDR3 contains 17 residues. Per germline, CDR1 MNHEY and CDR2 SMNVEV (reference sequence). Losses at the gene ends were 2 bases for V and 5 bases for J; bases not matched to a gene: 7.

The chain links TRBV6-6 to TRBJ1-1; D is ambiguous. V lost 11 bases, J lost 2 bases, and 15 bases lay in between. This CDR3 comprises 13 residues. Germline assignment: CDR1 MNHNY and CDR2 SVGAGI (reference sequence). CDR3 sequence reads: CAPQSAVNTEAFF. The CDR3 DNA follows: TGTGCCCCTCAAAGCGCAGTTAACACTGAAGCTTTCTTT.

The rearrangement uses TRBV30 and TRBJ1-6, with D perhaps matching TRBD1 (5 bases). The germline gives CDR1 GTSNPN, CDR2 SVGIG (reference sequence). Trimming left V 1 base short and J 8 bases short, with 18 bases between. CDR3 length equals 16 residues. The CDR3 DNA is TGTGCCTGGAGTGCCCCCCTGGGCCCGGGGGATTCACCCCTCCACTTT. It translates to CAWSAPLGPGDSPLHF.

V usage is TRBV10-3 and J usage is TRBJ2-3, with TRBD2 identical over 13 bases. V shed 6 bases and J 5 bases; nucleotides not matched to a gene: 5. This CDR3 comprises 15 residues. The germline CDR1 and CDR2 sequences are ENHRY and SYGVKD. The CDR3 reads CAIRLAGGRGDTQYF. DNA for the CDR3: TGTGCCATCAGACTAGCGGGGGGGCGAGGAGATACGCAGTATTTT.

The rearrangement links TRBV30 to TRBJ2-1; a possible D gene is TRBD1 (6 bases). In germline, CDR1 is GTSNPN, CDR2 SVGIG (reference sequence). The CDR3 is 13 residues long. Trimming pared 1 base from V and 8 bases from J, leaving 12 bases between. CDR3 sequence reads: CAWSGGQFHEQFF. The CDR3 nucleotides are TGTGCCTGGAGTGGAGGACAGTTCCATGAGCAGTTCTTC.

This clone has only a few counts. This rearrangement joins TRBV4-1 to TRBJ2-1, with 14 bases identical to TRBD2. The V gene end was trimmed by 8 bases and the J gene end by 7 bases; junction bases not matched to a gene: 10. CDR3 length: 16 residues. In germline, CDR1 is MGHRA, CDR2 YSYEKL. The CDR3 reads CASGAGTSGGRNEQFF. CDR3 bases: TGCGCCAGCGGCGCCGGGACTAGCGGGGGCCGGAATGAGCAGTTCTTC.

The CDR3 bases are TGTGCCAGCAGCCCAGGGATAGGGGGCCAAGAGACCCAGTACTTC. The encoded protein is CASSPGIGGQETQYF. The chain uses TRBV7-2 and TRBJ2-5, with a possible D match to TRBD1 (6 bases). Germline lookup yields CDR1 SGHTA and CDR2 FQGNSA. The germline V and J ends were trimmed by 5 bases and 1 base, with 14 bases remaining between them. The CDR3 consists of 15 residues.

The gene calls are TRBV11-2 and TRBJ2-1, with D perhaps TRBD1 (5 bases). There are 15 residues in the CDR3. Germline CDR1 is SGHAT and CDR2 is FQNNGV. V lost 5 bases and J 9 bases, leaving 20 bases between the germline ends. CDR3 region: CASSLGALANGEQFF. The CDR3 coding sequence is TGTGCCAGCAGCCTAGGGGCCTTGGCAAACGGTGAGCAGTTCTTC.

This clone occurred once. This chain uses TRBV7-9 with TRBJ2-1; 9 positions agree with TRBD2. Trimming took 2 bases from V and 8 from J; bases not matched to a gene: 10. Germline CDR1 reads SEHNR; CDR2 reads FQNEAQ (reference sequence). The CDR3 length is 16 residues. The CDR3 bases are TGTGCCAGCAGCTTACGCGGGAGGGCCCTCCACGATGAGCAGTTCTTC. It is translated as CASSLRGRALHDEQFF.

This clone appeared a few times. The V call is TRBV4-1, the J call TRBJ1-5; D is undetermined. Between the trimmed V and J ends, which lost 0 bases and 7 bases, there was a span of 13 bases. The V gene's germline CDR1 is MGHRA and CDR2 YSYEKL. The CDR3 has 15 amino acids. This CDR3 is CASSQDPSREQPQHF. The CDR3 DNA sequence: TGCGCCAGCAGCCAAGATCCGTCGAGGGAACAGCCCCAGCATTTT.

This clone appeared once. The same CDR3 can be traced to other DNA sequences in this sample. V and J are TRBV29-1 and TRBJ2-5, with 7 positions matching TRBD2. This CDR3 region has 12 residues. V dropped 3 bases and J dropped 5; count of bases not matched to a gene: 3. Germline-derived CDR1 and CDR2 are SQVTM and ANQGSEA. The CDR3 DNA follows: TGCAGCGTTGATAGGGAGGGGGAGACCCAGTACTTC. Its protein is CSVDREGETQYF.

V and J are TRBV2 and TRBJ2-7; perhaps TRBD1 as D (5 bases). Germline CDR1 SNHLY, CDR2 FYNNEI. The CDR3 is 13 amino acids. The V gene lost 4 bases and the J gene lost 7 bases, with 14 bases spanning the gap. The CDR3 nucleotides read TGTGCCAGCAGTGCCAGGGATCTACGTGAGCAGTACTTC. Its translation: CASSARDLREQYF.

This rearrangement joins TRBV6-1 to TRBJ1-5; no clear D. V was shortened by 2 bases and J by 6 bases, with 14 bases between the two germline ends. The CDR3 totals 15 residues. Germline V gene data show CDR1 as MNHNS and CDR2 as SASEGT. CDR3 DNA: TGTGCCAGCAGTGAATTGGGGAGGGAAGGTCAGCCCCAGCATTTT. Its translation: CASSELGREGQPQHF.

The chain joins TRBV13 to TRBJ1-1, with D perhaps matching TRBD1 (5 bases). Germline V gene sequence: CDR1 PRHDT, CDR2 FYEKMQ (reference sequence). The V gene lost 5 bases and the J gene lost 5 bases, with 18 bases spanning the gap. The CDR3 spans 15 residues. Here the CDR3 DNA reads TGTGCCAGCAGCATCATCCTCGGGGGGGAAACTGAAGCTTTCTTT. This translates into CASSIILGGETEAFF.